This section outlines one T cell receptor (beta chain) sequence together with its context. The antigen is not known. This entry comes from a study of CD8 T cells in ankylosing spondylitis. Study-wide results and limits: One TCR beta motif, made up of eight or nine highly homologous variants, appeared characteristic of ankylosing spondylitis blood. According to the report, clones linked to the disease were significantly enriched in matched synovial fluid samples taken from ankylosing spondylitis patients.

In making TCR beta libraries, quantitative 5'-RACE with molecular barcodes was used. TCRdb re-called the 5' RACE reads with MiXCR, one entry per CDR3 protein. Among 700,000 or so distinct CDR3 sequences, around a fifth were seen once, and the ten largest hold under 20%. In germline, CDR1 is MNHEY, CDR2 SMNVEV (reference sequence). The CDR3 is made up of 15 amino acids. Trimming stripped 5 bases from V and 7 bases from J, with 20 bases between. Sequenced: blood, either unsorted or a sorted T cell fraction (not recorded which). The chain couples TRBV27 to TRBJ1-2; possibly TRBD1 for D (6 bases). This TCR came from a male donor with ankylosing spondylitis. The CDR3, as DNA: TGTGCCAGCAGTCGAGAGGGCACAGGGTGGAGTGGCTACACCTTC. Translated: CASSREGTGWSGYTF.